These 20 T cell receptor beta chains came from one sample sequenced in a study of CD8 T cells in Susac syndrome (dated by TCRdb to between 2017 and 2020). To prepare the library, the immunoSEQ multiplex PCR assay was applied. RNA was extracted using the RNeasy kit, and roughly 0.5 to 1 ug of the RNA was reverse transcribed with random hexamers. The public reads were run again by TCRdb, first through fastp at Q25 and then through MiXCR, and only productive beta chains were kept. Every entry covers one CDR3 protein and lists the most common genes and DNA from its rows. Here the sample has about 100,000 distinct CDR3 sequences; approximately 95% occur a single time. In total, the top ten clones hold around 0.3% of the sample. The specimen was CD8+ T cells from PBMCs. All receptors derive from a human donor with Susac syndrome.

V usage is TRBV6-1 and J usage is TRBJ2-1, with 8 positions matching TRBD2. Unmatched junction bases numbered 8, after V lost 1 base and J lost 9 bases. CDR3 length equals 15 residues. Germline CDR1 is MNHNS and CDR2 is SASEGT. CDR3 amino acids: CASSEGTSPLGEQFF. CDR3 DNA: TGTGCCAGCAGTGAAGGGACTAGCCCACTTGGTGAGCAGTTCTTC.

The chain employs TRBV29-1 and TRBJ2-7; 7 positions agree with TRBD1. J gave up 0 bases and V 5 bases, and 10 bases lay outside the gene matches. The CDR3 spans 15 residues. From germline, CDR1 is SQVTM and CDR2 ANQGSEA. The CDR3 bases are TGCAGCGTTCTGATGGGACAGACCGTCTCCTACGAGCAGTACTTC. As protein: CSVLMGQTVSYEQYF.

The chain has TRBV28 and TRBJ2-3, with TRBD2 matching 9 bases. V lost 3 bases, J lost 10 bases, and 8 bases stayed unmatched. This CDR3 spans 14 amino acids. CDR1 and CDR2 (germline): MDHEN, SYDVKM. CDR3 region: CASSLAGGPAAQYF. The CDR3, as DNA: TGTGCCAGCAGTTTGGCGGGAGGGCCCGCGGCGCAGTATTTT. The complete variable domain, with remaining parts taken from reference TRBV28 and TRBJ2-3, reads DVKVTQSSRYLVKRTGEKVFLECVQDMDHENMFWYRQDPGLGLRLIYFSYDVKMKEKGDIPEGYSVSREKKERFSLILESASTNQTSMYLCASSLAGGPAAQYFGPGTRLTVL.

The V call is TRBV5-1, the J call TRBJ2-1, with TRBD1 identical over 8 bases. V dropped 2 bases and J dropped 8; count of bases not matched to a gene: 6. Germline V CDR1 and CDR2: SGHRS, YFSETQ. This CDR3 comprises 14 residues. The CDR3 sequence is CASSLQGVQDEQFF. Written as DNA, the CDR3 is TGCGCCAGCAGCTTACAGGGGGTTCAGGATGAGCAGTTCTTC.

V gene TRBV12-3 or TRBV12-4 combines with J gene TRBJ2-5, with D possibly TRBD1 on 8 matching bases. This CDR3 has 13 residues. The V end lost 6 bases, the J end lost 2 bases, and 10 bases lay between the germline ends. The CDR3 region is CASRQGGQETQYF. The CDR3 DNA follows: TGTGCCAGCAGACAGGGGGGGCAAGAGACCCAGTACTTC.

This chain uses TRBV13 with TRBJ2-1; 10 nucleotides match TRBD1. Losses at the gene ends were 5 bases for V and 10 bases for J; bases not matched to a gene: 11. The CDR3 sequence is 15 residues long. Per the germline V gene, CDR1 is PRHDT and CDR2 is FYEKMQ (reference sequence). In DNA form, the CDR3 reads TGTGCCAGCAGCCCCACGGGGGACAGGGGATACGAGCAGTTCTTC. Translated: CASSPTGDRGYEQFF.

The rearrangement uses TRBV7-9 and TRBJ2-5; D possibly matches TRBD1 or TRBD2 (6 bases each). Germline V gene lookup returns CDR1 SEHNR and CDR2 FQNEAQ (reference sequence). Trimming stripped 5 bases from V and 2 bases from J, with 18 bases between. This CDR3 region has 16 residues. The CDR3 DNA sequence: TGTGCCAGCAGCCCCCCCGGCGGCGGGACACAAGAGACCCAGTACTTC. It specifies CASSPPGGGTQETQYF.

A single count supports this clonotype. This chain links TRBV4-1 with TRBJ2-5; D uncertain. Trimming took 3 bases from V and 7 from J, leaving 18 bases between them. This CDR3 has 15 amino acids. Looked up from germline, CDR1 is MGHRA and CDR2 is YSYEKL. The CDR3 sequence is CASSQQPGLKGTQYF. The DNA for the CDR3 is TGCGCCAGCAGCCAGCAGCCCGGCCTCAAAGGGACCCAGTACTTC.

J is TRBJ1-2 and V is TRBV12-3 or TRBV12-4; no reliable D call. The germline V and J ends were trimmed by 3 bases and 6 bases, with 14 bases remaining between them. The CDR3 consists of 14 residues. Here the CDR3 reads CASSFGEAGHGYTF. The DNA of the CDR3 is TGTGCCAGCAGTTTTGGGGAGGCAGGACATGGCTACACCTTC.

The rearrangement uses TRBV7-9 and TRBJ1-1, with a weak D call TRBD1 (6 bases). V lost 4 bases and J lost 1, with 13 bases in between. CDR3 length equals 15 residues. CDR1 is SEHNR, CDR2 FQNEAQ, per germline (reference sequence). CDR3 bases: TGTGCCAGCAGCTCGACCTCGACAGGGAACACTGAAGCTTTCTTT. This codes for CASSSTSTGNTEAFF. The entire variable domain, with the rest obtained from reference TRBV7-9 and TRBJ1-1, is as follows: DTGVSQNPRHKITKRGQNVTFRCDPISEHNRLYWYRQTLGQGPEFLTYFQNEAQLEKSRLLSDRFSAERPKGSFSTLEIQRTEQGDSAMYLCASSSTSTGNTEAFFGQGTRLTVV.

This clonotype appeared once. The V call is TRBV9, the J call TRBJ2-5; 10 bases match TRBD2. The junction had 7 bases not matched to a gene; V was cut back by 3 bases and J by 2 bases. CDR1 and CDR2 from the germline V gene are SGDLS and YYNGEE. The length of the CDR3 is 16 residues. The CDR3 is CASSGSSGRFQETQYF. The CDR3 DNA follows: TGTGCCAGCAGCGGCTCTAGCGGGAGATTTCAAGAGACCCAGTACTTC.

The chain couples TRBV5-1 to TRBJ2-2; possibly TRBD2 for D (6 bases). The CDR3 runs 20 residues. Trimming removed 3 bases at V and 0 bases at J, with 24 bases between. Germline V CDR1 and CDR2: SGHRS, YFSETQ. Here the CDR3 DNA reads TGCGCCAGCAGCTCCGTCTACCGCCCGGGACTCTCCGCGAACACCGGGGAGCTGTTTTTT. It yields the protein CASSSVYRPGLSANTGELFF. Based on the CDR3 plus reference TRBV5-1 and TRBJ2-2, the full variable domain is KAGVTQTPRYLIKTRGQQVTLSCSPISGHRSVSWYQQTPGQGLQFLFEYFSETQRNKGNFPGRFSGRQFSNSRSEMNVSTLELGDSALYLCASSSVYRPGLSANTGELFFGEGSRLTVL.

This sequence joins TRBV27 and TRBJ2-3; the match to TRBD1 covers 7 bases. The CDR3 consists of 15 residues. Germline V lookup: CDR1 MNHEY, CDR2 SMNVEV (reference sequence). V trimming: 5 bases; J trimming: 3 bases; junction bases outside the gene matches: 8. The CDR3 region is CASSPRQGSTDTQYF. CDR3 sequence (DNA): TGTGCCAGCAGTCCCCGACAGGGTTCAACAGATACGCAGTATTTT.

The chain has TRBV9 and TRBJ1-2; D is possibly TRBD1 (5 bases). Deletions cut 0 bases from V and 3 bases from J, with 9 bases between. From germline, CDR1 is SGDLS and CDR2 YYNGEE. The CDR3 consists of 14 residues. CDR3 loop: CASSVGWGDYGYTF. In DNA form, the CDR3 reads TGTGCCAGCAGCGTAGGATGGGGGGACTATGGCTACACCTTC.

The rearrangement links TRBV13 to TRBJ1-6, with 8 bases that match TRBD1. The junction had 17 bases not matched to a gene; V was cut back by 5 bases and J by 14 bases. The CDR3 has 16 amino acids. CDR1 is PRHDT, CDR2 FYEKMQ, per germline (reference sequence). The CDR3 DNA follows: TGTGCCAGCAGCCGAGAGGACAGGGCGGCGCTAGGGGCCCTCCACTTT. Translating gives CASSREDRAALGALHF.

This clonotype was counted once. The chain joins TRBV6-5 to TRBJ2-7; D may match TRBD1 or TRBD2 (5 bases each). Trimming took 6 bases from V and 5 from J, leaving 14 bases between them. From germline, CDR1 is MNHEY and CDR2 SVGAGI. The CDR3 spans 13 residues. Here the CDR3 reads CASSTGTLNEQYF. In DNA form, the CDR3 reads TGTGCCAGCAGCACCGGGACCTTGAACGAGCAGTACTTC.

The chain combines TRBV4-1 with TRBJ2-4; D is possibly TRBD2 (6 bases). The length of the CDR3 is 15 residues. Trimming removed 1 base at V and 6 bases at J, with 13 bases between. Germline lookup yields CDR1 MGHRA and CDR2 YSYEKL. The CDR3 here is CASSQVRREINIQYF. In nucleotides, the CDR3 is TGCGCCAGCAGCCAAGTCCGACGGGAGATAAACATTCAGTACTTC.

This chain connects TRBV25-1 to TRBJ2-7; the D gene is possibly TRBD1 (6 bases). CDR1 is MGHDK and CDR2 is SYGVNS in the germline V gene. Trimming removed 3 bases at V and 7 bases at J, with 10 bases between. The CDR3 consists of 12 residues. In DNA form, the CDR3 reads TGTGCCAGCAGTGACCAAGGGGGTGAGCAGTACTTC. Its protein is CASSDQGGEQYF.

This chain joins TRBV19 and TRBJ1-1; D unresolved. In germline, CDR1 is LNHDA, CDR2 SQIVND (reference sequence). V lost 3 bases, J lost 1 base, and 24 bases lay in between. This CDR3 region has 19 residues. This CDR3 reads CASSIRPGIRAGTNTEAFF. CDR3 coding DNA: TGTGCCAGTAGTATTCGCCCAGGAATTAGGGCAGGAACGAACACTGAAGCTTTCTTT.

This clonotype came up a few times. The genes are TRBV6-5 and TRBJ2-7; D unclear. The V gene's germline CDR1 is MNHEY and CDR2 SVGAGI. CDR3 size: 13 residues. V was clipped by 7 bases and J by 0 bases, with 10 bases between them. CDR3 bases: TGTGCCAGCAAAGATAGGAGCTCCTACGAGCAGTACTTC. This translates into CASKDRSSYEQYF.